This TCR beta chain was captured in a study of Tregs in tolerant kidney transplant recipients. Study-level points and caveats: Tolerant patients' donor-specific Tregs expanded beyond overall Tregs, suggesting antigen-driven growth.

Recipients received nonmyeloablative bone marrow transplants from related graft donors, with transient mixed chimerism. Sequencing was performed with immunoSEQ multiplex PCR; in TCRdb, only in-frame clones are kept and a portion is missing. The sample contains roughly 86,000 clones, 90% to 95% of which appear only once. The germline V and J ends were trimmed by 5 bases and 5 bases, with 9 bases remaining between them. The germline CDR1 and CDR2 sequences are SGHTA and FQGTGA. The CDR3 is 13 residues long. To note about this clone: The target antigen is unknown.

This chain connects TRBV7-3 to TRBJ2-2, with D possibly matching TRBD2 (5 bases). The sequences come from CD4+ T cells from blood (PBMCs), collected 12 months after the transplant. The sequence was collected from a human patient who received a combined kidney and bone marrow transplant. Some of the T cells might come from the graft donor. The CDR3 reads CASSTTRTGELFF. The CDR3 region has the DNA TGTGCCAGCAGCACCACTAGGACCGGGGAGCTGTTTTTT. The full variable domain, with the rest looked up from reference TRBV7-3 and TRBJ2-2, is GAGVSQTPSNKVTEKGKYVELRCDPISGHTALYWYRQSLGQGPEFLIYFQGTGAADDSGLPNDRFFAVRPEGSVSTLKIQRTERGDSAVYLCASSTTRTGELFFGEGSRLTVL.